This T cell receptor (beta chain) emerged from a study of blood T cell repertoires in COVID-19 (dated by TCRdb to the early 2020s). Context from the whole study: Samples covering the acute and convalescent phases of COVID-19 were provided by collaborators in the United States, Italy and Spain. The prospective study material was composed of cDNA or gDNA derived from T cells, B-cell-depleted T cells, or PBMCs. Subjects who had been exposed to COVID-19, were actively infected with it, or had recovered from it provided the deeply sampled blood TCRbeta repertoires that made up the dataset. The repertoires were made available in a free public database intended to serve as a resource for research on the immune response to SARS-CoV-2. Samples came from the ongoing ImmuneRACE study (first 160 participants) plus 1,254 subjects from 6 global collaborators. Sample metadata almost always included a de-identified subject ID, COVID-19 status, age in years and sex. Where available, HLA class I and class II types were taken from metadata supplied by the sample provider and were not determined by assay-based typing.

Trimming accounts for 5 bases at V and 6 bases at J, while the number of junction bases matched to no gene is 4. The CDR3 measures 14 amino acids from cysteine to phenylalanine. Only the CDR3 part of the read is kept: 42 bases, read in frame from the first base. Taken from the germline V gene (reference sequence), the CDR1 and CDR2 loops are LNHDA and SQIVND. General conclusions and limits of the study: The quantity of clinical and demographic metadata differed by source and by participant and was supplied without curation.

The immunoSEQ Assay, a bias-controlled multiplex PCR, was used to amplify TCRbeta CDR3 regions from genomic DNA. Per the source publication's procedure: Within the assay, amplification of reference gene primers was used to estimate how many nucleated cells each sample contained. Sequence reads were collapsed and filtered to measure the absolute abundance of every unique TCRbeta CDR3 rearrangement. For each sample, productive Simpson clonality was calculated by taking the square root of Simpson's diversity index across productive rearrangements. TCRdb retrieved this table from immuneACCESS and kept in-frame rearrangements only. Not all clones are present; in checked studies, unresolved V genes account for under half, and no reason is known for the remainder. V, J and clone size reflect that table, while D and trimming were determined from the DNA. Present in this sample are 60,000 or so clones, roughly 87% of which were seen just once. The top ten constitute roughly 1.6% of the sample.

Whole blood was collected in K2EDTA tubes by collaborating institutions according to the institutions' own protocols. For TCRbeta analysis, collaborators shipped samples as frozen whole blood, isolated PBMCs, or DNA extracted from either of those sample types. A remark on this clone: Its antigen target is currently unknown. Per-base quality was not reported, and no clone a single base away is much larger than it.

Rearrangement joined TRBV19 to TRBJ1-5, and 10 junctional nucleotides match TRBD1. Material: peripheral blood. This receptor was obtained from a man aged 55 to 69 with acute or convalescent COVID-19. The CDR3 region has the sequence CASSSDRGLQPQHF. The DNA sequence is TGTGCCAGTAGTTCTGACAGGGGGCTTCAGCCCCAGCATTTT.